Below, 3 T cell receptor beta chains from the same sample are listed, as sequenced in a study of control samples from healthy donors and cancer patients. Assay used: immunoSEQ multiplex PCR; TCRdb lists only in-frame clones, some missing. The repertoire holds 150,000 or so clones, with roughly 94% as singletons. What was sequenced was blood. The receptors were sampled from a man between 35 and 55 years old in good health.

This clone was recorded once. The genes are TRBV7-3 and TRBJ2-2, with D uncertain. From germline, CDR1 is SGHTA and CDR2 FQGTGA. CDR3 length equals 14 residues. V was shortened by 5 bases and J by 4 bases, with 11 bases between the two germline ends. The CDR3: CASSPGYSTGELFF. DNA of the CDR3: TGTGCCAGCAGCCCCGGCTATTCCACCGGGGAGCTGTTTTTT.

This chain joins TRBV5-1 and TRBJ2-1, with 8 bases matching TRBD1. CDR1 and CDR2 from the germline V gene are SGHRS and YFSETQ. Trimming removed 7 bases from V and 4 bases from J; junction bases left unmatched: 13. There are 16 residues in the CDR3. CDR3 amino acids: CASSLWTGPFYNEQFF. CDR3 in DNA: TGCGCCAGCTCATTATGGACAGGGCCGTTTTACAATGAGCAGTTCTTC.

This rearrangement joins TRBV12-3 or TRBV12-4 to TRBJ1-1, with D perhaps TRBD1 (5 bases). The CDR3 is made up of 13 amino acids. Deletions cut 9 bases from V and 4 bases from J, with 15 bases between. The CDR3 DNA is TGTGCCAGTCGGGGGGAAGGAGGCACTGAAGCTTTCTTT. This sequence encodes CASRGEGGTEAFF.